These 13 T cell receptor beta chains were sequenced from one sample in a study of cytomegalovirus exposure and HLA in healthy donors. Researchers ran the PCR with 60 Vbeta and 13 Jbeta primers. Only in-frame clones appear in the TCRdb table, and some are missing; sequencing was by immunoSEQ multiplex PCR. Of about 150,000 clones detected, 70% to 80% appear once; the ten largest clones hold under 4%. Input material: PBMCs. Receptors originate from a human donor in good health.

This clone was found a few times. This chain uses TRBV12-5 with TRBJ2-5; 10 positions agree with TRBD2. The V segment lost 2 bases and the J segment 0 bases; nucleotides outside the gene matches: 3. This CDR3 region has 16 residues. Germline CDR1 reads LGHNT; CDR2 reads FRNRAP. This chain's CDR3 is CASGLRAGGYQETQYF. The CDR3 DNA is TGTGCTAGTGGTTTGAGAGCGGGGGGGTACCAAGAGACCCAGTACTTC.

This chain joins TRBV7-9 and TRBJ1-3, with TRBD1 matching 8 bases. V trimming: 3 bases; J trimming: 2 bases; junction bases outside the gene matches: 3. The CDR3 is 15 residues long. CDR1 and CDR2 (germline): SEHNR, FQNEAQ (reference sequence). This CDR3 reads CASSFPTGAGNTIYF. The CDR3 DNA reads as TGTGCCAGCAGCTTCCCGACAGGGGCTGGAAACACCATATATTTT.

J is TRBJ2-5 and V is TRBV29-1; D gene uncertain. CDR3 length: 12 amino acids. V lost 1 base and J lost 5, with 8 bases in between. Germline loops: CDR1 SQVTM, CDR2 ANQGSEA. The DNA for the CDR3 is TGCAGCGTTGAAGCAGGTGGCGAGACCCAGTACTTC. The encoded protein is CSVEAGGETQYF.

The count of this clone is one. The gene calls are TRBV2 and TRBJ1-2; 7 nucleotides line up with TRBD1. Germline CDR1 and CDR2: SNHLY and FYNNEI. CDR3 length equals 15 residues. V shed 8 bases, J shed 2 bases, and the junction held 11 bases outside the gene matches. CDR3 residues: CASVVRTGQNYGYTF. The CDR3, as DNA: TGTGCCAGCGTCGTTAGAACGGGACAGAACTATGGCTACACCTTC.

The chain couples TRBV7-2 to TRBJ1-5; D possibly corresponds to TRBD1 (5 bases). Trimming shortened V by 1 base and J by 0 bases, and 19 bases separated the two germline ends. CDR3 length: 19 residues. Germline assignment: CDR1 SGHTA and CDR2 FQGNSA. Written as DNA, the CDR3 is TGTGCCAGCAGCTTAGACTACGCACCAGGGATGAATAGCAATCAGCCCCAGCATTTT. This sequence encodes CASSLDYAPGMNSNQPQHF.

This chain uses TRBV28 with TRBJ1-2; 8 nucleotides line up with TRBD1. Germline-derived CDR1 and CDR2 are MDHEN and SYDVKM. V shed 5 bases and J 4 bases; nucleotides not matched to a gene: 6. The CDR3 sequence is 14 residues long. CDR3 protein: CASSGQGSIYGYTF. The CDR3 region has the DNA TGTGCCAGCAGTGGACAGGGCAGCATCTATGGCTACACCTTC.

V is TRBV27 and J is TRBJ2-1, with a possible D match to TRBD2 (5 bases). There are 13 residues in the CDR3. The V gene lost 1 base and the J gene lost 8 bases, with 9 bases spanning the gap. Per germline, CDR1 MNHEY and CDR2 SMNVEV (reference sequence). CDR3 nucleotides: TGTGCCAGCAGTTTATTTGGGGAGTATGAGCAGTTCTTC. It specifies CASSLFGEYEQFF.

This clone was seen only a few times. This chain uses TRBV20-1 with TRBJ2-1, with D perhaps TRBD2 (5 bases). The CDR3 has 10 amino acids. CDR1 DFQATT and CDR2 SNEGSKA come from the germline V gene (reference sequence). V gave up 6 bases and J gave up 9 bases, with 9 bases separating them. The CDR3 nucleotides read TGCAGTGCCAGGACTCCTGAGCAGTTCTTC. Its translation: CSARTPEQFF.

The chain links TRBV11-3 to TRBJ2-5; possible D gene TRBD1, 6 bases. Trimming stripped 5 bases from V and 5 bases from J, with 18 bases between. The CDR3 consists of 15 residues. Per the germline V gene, CDR1 is SGHNT and CDR2 is YENEEA. This CDR3 is CASSRSTGFGETQYF. Here the CDR3 DNA reads TGTGCCAGCAGCAGATCTACAGGGTTTGGGGAGACCCAGTACTTC. Complete variable domain (other parts from reference TRBV11-3 and TRBJ2-5): EAGVVQSPRYKIIEKKQPVAFWCNPISGHNTLYWYLQNLGQGPELLIRYENEEAVDDSQLPKDRFSAERLKGVDSTLKIQPAELGDSAVYLCASSRSTGFGETQYFGPGTRLLVL.

This clone has more than one count but fewer than ten. The V gene is TRBV29-1, the J gene TRBJ2-4; 7 nucleotides align to TRBD1. J was trimmed by 6 bases and V by 4 bases; bases with no gene match: 9. Germline CDR1 is SQVTM and CDR2 is ANQGSEA. The CDR3 is 14 amino acids. The chain's CDR3 is CSVGLGQSGNIQYF. CDR3 DNA: TGCAGCGTTGGACTGGGACAGAGCGGAAACATTCAGTACTTC.

This clone was observed once. The J gene is TRBJ2-5, the V gene TRBV15, with D perhaps TRBD2 (5 bases). CDR3 length equals 15 residues. Germline assignment: CDR1 LNHNV and CDR2 YYDKDF (reference sequence). Between the trimmed V and J ends, which lost 0 bases and 1 base, there was a span of 9 bases. CDR3 residues: CATSRDFGVQETQYF. The CDR3 DNA reads as TGTGCCACCAGCAGAGATTTCGGGGTCCAAGAGACCCAGTACTTC.

J is TRBJ2-5 and V is TRBV7-9, with 7 bases that match TRBD1. The CDR3 is 13 amino acids. CDR1 SEHNR and CDR2 FQNEAQ come from the germline V gene (reference sequence). The V segment lost 6 bases and the J segment 4 bases; nucleotides outside the gene matches: 5. This CDR3 is CASSPNRGETQYF. DNA of the CDR3: TGTGCCAGCAGTCCGAACAGGGGAGAGACCCAGTACTTC.

The chain has TRBV14 and TRBJ1-1; D gene ambiguous. V was pared by 5 bases and J by 7 bases, with 14 bases between. Germline values: CDR1 SGHDN, CDR2 FVKESK. The CDR3 spans 13 residues. In nucleotides, the CDR3 is TGTGCCAGCAGCGACACGGGATTCAGTGAAGCTTTCTTT. This encodes CASSDTGFSEAFF.